This T cell receptor beta chain was recovered during a study of shared clonotypes between healthy human individuals. Whole-study context: The donor group consisted of a couple of women and a few men, aged 18 to 49. Study results and caveats: Generally, estimated richness proved larger in naive subsets than it did in memory subsets. Naive CD4 clonotypes were shared across a few donors at 5% to 6%.

As regards this clone: The antigen is unknown.

Sequencing was performed with immunoSEQ multiplex PCR; in TCRdb, only in-frame clones are kept and a portion is missing. The table records 2 million to 2.5 million clones, less than 95% of them present only once. V was pared by 6 bases and J by 7 bases, with 11 bases of the junction left unmatched. Germline CDR1 and CDR2: MNHEY and SMNVEV (reference sequence). The CDR3 is 14 residues long. This rearrangement joins TRBV27 to TRBJ2-7; 8 bases match TRBD1. This receptor was taken from a man between 18 and 29 years old in good health. Some clones in this sample may be carry-over from other donors' samples. Sequencing used naive CD4+ T cells from PBMCs. Subset defined: CD45RA+ positively selected. The CDR3 DNA is TGTGCCAGCAGCCCGGGACAGGCCCCCCGAGAGCAGTACTTC. The encoded protein is CASSPGQAPREQYF.